This T cell receptor (beta chain) was documented in a study of blood T cell repertoires in COVID-19. The wider study: Sites across the United States, Italy and Spain contributed samples from acute and convalescent COVID-19. Sources were T cells, B-cell-depleted T cells, or PBMCs; the material itself was cDNA or gDNA.

This CDR3 contains 12 residues. Germline lookup yields CDR1 LNHDA and CDR2 SQIVND (reference sequence). Germline trimming cut 10 bases from V and 7 bases from J; bases unmatched to any gene: 2. Per the original methods: Reference gene primer amplification yielded estimated nucleated cell counts. Clones were read by immunoSEQ multiplex PCR, and TCRdb kept only the in-frame ones, dropping some. The V and J calls and clone size come from that table; D and trimming were worked out from the DNA. The sample holds approximately 58,000 clones, 84% seen once. This sequence was found in a woman between 55 and 75 years old with acute or convalescent COVID-19. J is TRBJ1-6 and V is TRBV19, with TRBD1 matching over 9 bases. The sequenced material came from peripheral blood. The CDR3 DNA reads TGTGCCACCGGGACAGGGAATTCACCCCTCCACTTT. Its protein product is CATGTGNSPLHF.